This T cell receptor (beta chain) is drawn from a study of T cells expressing NK-cell markers. As for the study in general: The sequencing cohort of eight donors included seven HCMV-seropositive individuals and one seronegative individual.

Remarks on this clonotype: Its antigen is not known.

This CDR3 spans 13 amino acids. Germline CDR1 DFQATT, CDR2 SNEGSKA (reference sequence). General observations from the study: The CD3+CD56-NKG2C+ fraction of a few donors was likewise dominated by these clonotypes.

UMIs accompanied the 5'RACE template switching by which TCR beta cDNA was made. TCRdb re-called the 5' RACE reads, yielding one record per CDR3 amino acid sequence without DNA. Its table records under 200,000 distinct CDR3 sequences. The rearrangement joins TRBV20-1 to TRBJ1-1; lacking DNA, the TRBD1 call made by TCRdb goes unchecked. The sample consisted of blood T cells: a sorted CD56 or NKG2C T cell subset, CD4+ or CD8+ T cells, or bulk PBMC T cells (not recorded which). The clonotype originates from a woman aged 18 to 75 in good health. This CDR3 reads CSARDGTVTEAFF.